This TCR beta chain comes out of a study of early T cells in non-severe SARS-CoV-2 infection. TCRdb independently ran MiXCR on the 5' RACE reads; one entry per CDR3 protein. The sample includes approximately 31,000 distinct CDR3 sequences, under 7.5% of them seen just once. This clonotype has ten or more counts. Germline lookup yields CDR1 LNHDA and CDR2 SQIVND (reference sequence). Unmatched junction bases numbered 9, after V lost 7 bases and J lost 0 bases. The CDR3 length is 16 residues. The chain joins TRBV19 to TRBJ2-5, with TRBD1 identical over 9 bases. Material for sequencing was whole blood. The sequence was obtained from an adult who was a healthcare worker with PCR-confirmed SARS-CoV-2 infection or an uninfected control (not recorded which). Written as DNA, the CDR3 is TGTGCCAGTACCGCCGGGACAGGGATGTACCAAGAGACCCAGTACTTC. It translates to CASTAGTGMYQETQYF.